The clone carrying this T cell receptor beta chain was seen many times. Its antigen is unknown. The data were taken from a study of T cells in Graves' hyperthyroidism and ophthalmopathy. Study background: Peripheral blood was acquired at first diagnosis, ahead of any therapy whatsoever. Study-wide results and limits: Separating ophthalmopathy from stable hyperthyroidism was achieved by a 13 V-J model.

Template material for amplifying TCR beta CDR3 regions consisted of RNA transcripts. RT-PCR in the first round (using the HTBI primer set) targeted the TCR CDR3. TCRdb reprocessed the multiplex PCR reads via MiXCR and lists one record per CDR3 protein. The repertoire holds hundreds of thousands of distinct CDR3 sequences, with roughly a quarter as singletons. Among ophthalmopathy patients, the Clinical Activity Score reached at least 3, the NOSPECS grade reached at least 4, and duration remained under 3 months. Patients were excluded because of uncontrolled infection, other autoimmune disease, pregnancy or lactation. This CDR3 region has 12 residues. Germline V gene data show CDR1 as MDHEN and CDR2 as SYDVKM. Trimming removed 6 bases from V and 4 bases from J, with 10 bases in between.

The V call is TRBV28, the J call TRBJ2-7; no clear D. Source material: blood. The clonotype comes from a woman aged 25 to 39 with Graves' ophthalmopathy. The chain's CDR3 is CASSSGAYEQYF. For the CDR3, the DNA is TGTGCCAGCAGCTCCGGAGCTTACGAGCAGTACTTC.